Each of the 6 T cell receptor beta chains below was sequenced from the same sample in a study of shared clonotypes between healthy human individuals. Profiled with immunoSEQ multiplex PCR; TCRdb holds only in-frame clones, not every one. The top ten clones hold approximately 0.12% of a sample with fewer than 700,000 clones, approximately 95% of them seen once. Terminally differentiated effector memory CD45RA+ cells were excluded by CCR7 positive selection of CD45RO-negative cells. The sequencing input was naive CD8+ T cells sorted from blood. The source is a woman in her 30s in good health.

The V gene is TRBV6-5, the J gene TRBJ2-2; D may correspond to TRBD1 or TRBD2 (5 bases each). V lost 5 bases and J 9 bases, leaving 13 bases between the germline ends. CDR1 MNHEY and CDR2 SVGAGI come from the germline V gene. The CDR3 is made up of 13 amino acids. CDR3 sequence: CASSPGTGRELFF. The DNA for the CDR3 is TGTGCCAGCAGTCCTGGGACCGGCAGGGAGCTGTTTTTT.

This clone has just one count. This sequence joins TRBV30 and TRBJ2-3, with 8 nucleotides matching TRBD2. CDR3 size: 15 residues. V dropped 3 bases and J dropped 6; count of bases not matched to a gene: 11. Germline CDR1 GTSNPN, CDR2 SVGIG (reference sequence). CDR3 sequence reads: CAWSSPTSEGDTQYF. CDR3 nucleotides: TGTGCCTGGAGCTCCCCGACTAGCGAAGGGGATACGCAGTATTTT.

Details on this clone: Distinct nucleotide sequences in the sample also encode this CDR3. The chain recombines TRBV7-8 with TRBJ2-7, with D tentatively TRBD2 (6 bases). CDR1 and CDR2 from the germline V gene are SGHVS and FQNEAQ. V was pared by 1 base and J by 3 bases, with 7 bases between. The CDR3 is 13 residues long. CDR3 coding DNA: TGTGCCAGCAGCTTAGGTAGCGGCTACGAGCAGTACTTC. Translating it yields CASSLGSGYEQYF.

This chain connects TRBV27 to TRBJ1-1, with 7 bases that match TRBD1. The germline V gene encodes CDR1 MNHEY and CDR2 SMNVEV (reference sequence). Trimming cost V 7 bases and J 4 bases; bases outside gene matches: 9. There are 14 residues in the CDR3. CDR3 sequence reads: CASNVGGGGTEAFF. The CDR3 nucleotides are TGTGCCAGCAATGTCGGAGGGGGCGGCACTGAAGCTTTCTTT.

The chain has TRBV19 and TRBJ2-2; 11 bases match TRBD2. Germline V gene data show CDR1 as LNHDA and CDR2 as SQIVND (reference sequence). This CDR3 contains 15 residues. V dropped 8 bases and J dropped 5; count of bases not matched to a gene: 7. The CDR3 DNA sequence: TGTGCCAGTCGAAACCGACTAGCGGGAACCGGGGAGCTGTTTTTT. It codes for CASRNRLAGTGELFF.

The CDR3 nucleotides are TGTGCCAGCAGTCCTAGCGGCTATCGCACAGATACGCAGTATTTT. Translated, it gives CASSPSGYRTDTQYF. The chain has TRBV25-1 and TRBJ2-3; 7 bases map to TRBD2. With V trimmed by 5 bases and J by 1 base, 6 bases remained unmatched. In germline, CDR1 is MGHDK, CDR2 SYGVNS. The CDR3 loop spans 15 amino acids.